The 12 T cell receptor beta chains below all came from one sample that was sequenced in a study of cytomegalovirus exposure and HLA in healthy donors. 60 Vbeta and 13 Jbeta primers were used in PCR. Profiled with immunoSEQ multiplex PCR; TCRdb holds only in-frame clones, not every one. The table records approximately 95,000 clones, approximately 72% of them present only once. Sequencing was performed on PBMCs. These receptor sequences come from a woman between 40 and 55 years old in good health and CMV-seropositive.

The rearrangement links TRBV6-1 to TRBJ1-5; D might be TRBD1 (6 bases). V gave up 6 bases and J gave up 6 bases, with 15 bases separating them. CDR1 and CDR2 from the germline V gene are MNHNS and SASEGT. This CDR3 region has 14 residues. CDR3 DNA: TGTGCCAGCAGACCAATGGGGGCTCCTCAGCCCCAGCATTTT. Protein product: CASRPMGAPQPQHF.

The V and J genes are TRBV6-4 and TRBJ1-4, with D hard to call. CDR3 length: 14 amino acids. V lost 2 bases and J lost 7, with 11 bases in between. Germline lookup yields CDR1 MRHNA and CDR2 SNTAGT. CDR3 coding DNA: TGTGCCAGCAGTGACCTGGGCCTTGGTGAAAAACTGTTTTTT. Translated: CASSDLGLGEKLFF.

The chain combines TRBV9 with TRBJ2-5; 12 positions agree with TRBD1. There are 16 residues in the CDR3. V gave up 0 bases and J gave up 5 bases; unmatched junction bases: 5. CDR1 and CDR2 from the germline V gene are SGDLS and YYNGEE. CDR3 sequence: CASSVGGTGGYETQYF. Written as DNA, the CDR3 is TGTGCCAGCAGCGTAGGGGGGACAGGGGGCTACGAGACCCAGTACTTC.

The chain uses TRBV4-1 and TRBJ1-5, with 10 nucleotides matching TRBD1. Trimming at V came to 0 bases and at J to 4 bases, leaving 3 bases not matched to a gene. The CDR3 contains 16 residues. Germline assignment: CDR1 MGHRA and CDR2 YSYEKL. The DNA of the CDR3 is TGCGCCAGCAGCCAAGACGGGACAGGGGTAAATCAGCCCCAGCATTTT. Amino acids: CASSQDGTGVNQPQHF.

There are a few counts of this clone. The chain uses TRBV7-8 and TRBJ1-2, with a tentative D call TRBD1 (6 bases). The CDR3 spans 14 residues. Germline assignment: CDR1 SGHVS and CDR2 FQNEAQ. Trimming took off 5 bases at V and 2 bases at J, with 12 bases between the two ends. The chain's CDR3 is CASSQDTGNYGYTF. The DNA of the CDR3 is TGTGCCAGCAGCCAGGATACAGGGAACTATGGCTACACCTTC. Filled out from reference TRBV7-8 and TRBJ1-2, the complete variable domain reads GAGVSQSPRYKVAKRGQDVALRCDPISGHVSLFWYQQALGQGPEFLTYFQNEAQLDKSGLPSDRFFAERPEGSVSTLKIQRTQQEDSAVYLCASSQDTGNYGYTFGSGTRLTVV.

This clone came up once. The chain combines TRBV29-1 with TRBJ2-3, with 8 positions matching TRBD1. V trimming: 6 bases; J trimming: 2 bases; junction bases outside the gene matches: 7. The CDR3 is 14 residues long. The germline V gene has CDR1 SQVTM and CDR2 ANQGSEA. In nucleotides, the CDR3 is TGCAGCGTACGAACGACAGGGGCCACAGATACGCAGTATTTT. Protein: CSVRTTGATDTQYF.

CDR3 nucleotide sequence: TGCGCCAGCGTAGGACGGGACTCTGCTACCGTACAGTATTTT. Translation gives CASVGRDSATVQYF. V is TRBV5-1 and J is TRBJ2-3; TRBD2 might be the D (6 bases). This CDR3 has 14 amino acids. Trimming took 7 bases from V and 12 from J, leaving 24 bases between them. Germline lookup yields CDR1 SGHRS and CDR2 YFSETQ. The full variable domain, rest sourced from reference TRBV5-1 and TRBJ2-3, is KAGVTQTPRYLIKTRGQQVTLSCSPISGHRSVSWYQQTPGQGLQFLFEYFSETQRNKGNFPGRFSGRQFSNSRSEMNVSTLELGDSALYLCASVGRDSATVQYFGPGTRLTVL.

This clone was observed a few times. The CDR3 is CASSSLAGVGDEQFF. CDR3 sequence (DNA): TGTGCCAGCAGCTCACTAGCGGGAGTTGGCGATGAGCAGTTCTTC. The rearrangement links TRBV25-1 to TRBJ2-1; TRBD2 matches 11 bases. Trimming at V came to 6 bases and at J to 8 bases, leaving 9 bases not matched to a gene. CDR3 length: 15 amino acids. Germline V gene sequence: CDR1 MGHDK, CDR2 SYGVNS.

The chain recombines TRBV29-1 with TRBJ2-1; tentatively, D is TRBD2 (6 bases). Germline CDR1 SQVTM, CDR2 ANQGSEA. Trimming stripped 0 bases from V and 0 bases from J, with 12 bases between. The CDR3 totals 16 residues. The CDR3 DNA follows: TGCAGCGTTGAAGATCAAGCGGAGGGCTCCTACAATGAGCAGTTCTTC. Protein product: CSVEDQAEGSYNEQFF.

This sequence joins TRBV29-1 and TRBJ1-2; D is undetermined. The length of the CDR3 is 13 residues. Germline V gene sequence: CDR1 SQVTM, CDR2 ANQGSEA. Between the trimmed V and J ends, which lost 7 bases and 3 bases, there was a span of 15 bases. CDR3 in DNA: TGCAGCGCTTCTTTTGCCCACTACTATGGCTACACCTTC. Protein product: CSASFAHYYGYTF.

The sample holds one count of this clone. CDR3 bases: TGTGCCAGCAGTGTAGGACTCACCCTGAACACTGAAGCTTTCTTT. Amino acid sequence: CASSVGLTLNTEAFF. This rearrangement joins TRBV27 to TRBJ1-1; D remains ambiguous. V shed 5 bases and J shed 0 bases, with 13 bases lying between them. CDR3 length equals 15 residues. CDR1 and CDR2 from the germline V gene are MNHEY and SMNVEV (reference sequence).

This CDR3 reads CASSITGSNTEAFF. The CDR3 DNA sequence: TGTGCCAGTAGTATTACGGGGTCGAACACTGAAGCTTTCTTT. The V and J genes are TRBV19 and TRBJ1-1, with D uncertain. Between the trimmed V and J ends, which lost 3 bases and 1 base, there was a span of 9 bases. The germline V gene encodes CDR1 LNHDA and CDR2 SQIVND (reference sequence). The CDR3 is 14 amino acids. Looking up the rest from reference TRBV19 and TRBJ1-1 gives the full variable domain: DGGITQSPKYLFRKEGQNVTLSCEQNLNHDAMYWYRQDPGQGLRLIYYSQIVNDFQKGDIAEGYSVSREKKESFPLTVTSAQKNPTAFYLCASSITGSNTEAFFGQGTRLTVV.